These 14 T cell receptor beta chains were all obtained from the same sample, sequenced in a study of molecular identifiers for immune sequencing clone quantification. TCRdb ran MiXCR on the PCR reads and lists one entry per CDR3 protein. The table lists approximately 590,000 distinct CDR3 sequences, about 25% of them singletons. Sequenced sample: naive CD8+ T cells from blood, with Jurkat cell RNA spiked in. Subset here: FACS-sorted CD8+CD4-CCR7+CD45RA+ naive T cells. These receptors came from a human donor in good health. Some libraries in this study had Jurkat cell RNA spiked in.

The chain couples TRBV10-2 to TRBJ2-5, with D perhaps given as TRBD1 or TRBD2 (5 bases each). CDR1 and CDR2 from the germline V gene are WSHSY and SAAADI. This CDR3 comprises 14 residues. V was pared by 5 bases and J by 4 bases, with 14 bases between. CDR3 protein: CASSPPGPIETQYF. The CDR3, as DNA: TGCGCCAGCAGTCCCCCGGGACCGATAGAGACCCAGTACTTC.

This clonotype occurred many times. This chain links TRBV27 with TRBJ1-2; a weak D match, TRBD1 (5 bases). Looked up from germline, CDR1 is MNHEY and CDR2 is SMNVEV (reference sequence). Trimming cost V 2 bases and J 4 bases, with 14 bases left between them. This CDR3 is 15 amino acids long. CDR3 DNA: TGTGCCAGCAGTTTAAGACAGACGAGCATCTATGGCTACACCTTC. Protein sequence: CASSLRQTSIYGYTF.

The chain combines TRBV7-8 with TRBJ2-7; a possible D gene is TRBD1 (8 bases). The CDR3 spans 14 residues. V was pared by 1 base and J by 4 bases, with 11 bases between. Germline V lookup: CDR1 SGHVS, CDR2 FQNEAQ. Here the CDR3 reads CASSLDRGGYEQYF. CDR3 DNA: TGTGCCAGCAGCTTAGACAGGGGGGGATACGAGCAGTACTTC.

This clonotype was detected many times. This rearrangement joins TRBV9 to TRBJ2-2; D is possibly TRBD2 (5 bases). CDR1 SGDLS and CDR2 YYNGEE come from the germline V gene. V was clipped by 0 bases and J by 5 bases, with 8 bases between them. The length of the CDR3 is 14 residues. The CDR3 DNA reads TGTGCCAGCAGCGTAGGAGGGCGAACCGGGGAGCTGTTTTTT. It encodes CASSVGGRTGELFF.

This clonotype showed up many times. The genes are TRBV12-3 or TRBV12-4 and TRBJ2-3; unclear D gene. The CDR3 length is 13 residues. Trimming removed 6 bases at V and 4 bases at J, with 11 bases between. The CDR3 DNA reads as TGTGCCAGCAGCTTAATAGTTTCAGATACGCAGTATTTT. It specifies CASSLIVSDTQYF.

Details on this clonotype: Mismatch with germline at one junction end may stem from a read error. The DNA for the CDR3 is TGTGCCTGGAACGACGAGCGGGGGGGCTACTACGAGCATTACTTC. As protein: CAWNDERGGYYEHYF. The V gene is TRBV30, the J gene TRBJ2-7, with 10 bases matching TRBD2. The CDR3 runs 15 residues. Germline values: CDR1 GTSNPN, CDR2 SVGIG (reference sequence).

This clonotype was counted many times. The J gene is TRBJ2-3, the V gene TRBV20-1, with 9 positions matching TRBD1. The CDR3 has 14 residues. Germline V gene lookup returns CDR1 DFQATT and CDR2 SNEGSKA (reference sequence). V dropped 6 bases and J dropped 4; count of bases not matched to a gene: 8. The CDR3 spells CSADPGTGPDTQYF. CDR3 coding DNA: TGCAGTGCCGATCCCGGGACAGGGCCAGATACGCAGTATTTT.

The CDR3 nucleotides are TGTGCCAGCAGTGAAGTACGCATAGGGAACACTGAAGCTTTCTTT. This sequence encodes CASSEVRIGNTEAFF. This sequence joins TRBV6-4 and TRBJ1-1; D is unresolved. The V end lost 3 bases, the J end lost 1 base, and 12 bases lay between the germline ends. The CDR3 is 15 residues long. CDR1 and CDR2 from the germline V gene are MRHNA and SNTAGT.

The CDR3 sequence: CASSPLSGRVTTGELFF. The CDR3 DNA follows: TGTGCCAGCAGCCCCCTTAGCGGGAGGGTTACCACCGGGGAGCTGTTTTTT. V gene TRBV3-1 combines with J gene TRBJ2-2; 11 bases agree with TRBD2. J was trimmed by 4 bases and V by 4 bases; bases with no gene match: 8. Germline CDR1 is LGHDT and CDR2 is YNNKEL (reference sequence). This CDR3 contains 17 residues. The full variable domain, completed using reference TRBV3-1 and TRBJ2-2, is DTAVSQTPKYLVTQMGNDKSIKCEQNLGHDTMYWYKQDSKKFLKIMFSYNNKELIINETVPNRFSPKSPDKAHLNLHINSLELGDSAVYFCASSPLSGRVTTGELFFGEGSRLTVL.

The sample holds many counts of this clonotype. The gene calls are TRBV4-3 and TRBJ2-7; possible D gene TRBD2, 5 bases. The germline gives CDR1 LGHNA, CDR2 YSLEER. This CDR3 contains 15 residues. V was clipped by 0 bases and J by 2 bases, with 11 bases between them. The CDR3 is CASSQDRRGAYEQYF. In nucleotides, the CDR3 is TGCGCCAGCAGCCAAGACCGCCGGGGAGCCTACGAGCAGTACTTC.

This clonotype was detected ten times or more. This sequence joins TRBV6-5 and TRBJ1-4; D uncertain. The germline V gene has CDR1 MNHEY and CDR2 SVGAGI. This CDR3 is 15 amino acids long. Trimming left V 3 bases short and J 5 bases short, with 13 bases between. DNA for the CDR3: TGTGCCAGCAGTTATGGTAGGGCGGAGAATGAAAAACTGTTTTTT. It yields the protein CASSYGRAENEKLFF.

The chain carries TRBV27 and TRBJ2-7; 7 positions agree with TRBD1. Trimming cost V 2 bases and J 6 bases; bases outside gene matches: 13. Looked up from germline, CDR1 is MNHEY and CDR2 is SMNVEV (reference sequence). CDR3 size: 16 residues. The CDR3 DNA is TGTGCCAGCAGTTTAGTGGGAGTGACAGGGTCTGTCGAGCAGTACTTC. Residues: CASSLVGVTGSVEQYF.

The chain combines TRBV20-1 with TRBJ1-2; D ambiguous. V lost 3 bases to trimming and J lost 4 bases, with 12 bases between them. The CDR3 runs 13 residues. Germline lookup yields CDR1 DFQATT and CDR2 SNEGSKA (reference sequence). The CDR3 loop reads CSARDVPAYGYTF. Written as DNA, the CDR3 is TGCAGTGCTAGGGACGTTCCGGCCTATGGCTACACCTTC.

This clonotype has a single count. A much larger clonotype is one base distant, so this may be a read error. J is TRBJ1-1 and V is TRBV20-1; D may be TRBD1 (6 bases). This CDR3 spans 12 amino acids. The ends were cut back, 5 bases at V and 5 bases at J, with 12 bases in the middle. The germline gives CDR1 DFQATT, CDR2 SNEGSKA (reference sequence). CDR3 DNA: TGCAGTGCTCAACAGGGTTTTACTGAAGCTTTCTTT. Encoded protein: CSAQQGFTEAFF.